These 10 T cell receptor beta chains share one sample of origin, sequenced in a study of control samples from healthy donors and cancer patients. TCRdb keeps only in-frame clones here, not all; method: immunoSEQ multiplex PCR. The sample records about 140,000 clones, approximately 94% being singletons. The sample consisted of blood. These receptors came from a man aged 35-49 years in good health.

V and J are TRBV11-1 and TRBJ2-3; 9 bases fit TRBD1. The CDR3 is 17 amino acids. After removal of 0 bases from V and 2 bases from J, the junction contained 6 bases not matched to a gene. Germline values: CDR1 SGHAT, CDR2 FQDESV (reference sequence). The CDR3 coding sequence is TGTGCCAGCAGCTTAGCGCTCGGGACAGGGCCCACAGATACGCAGTATTTT. Translating it yields CASSLALGTGPTDTQYF.

The V call is TRBV28, the J call TRBJ1-5, with D perhaps TRBD1 (5 bases). Germline values: CDR1 MDHEN, CDR2 SYDVKM. V was shortened by 6 bases and J by 4 bases, with 7 bases between the two germline ends. CDR3 length: 12 amino acids. The CDR3 sequence is CASREGNQPQHF. The DNA for the CDR3 is TGTGCCAGCAGAGAGGGGAATCAGCCCCAGCATTTT.

Concerning this clone itself: Other DNA sequences in the same sample also yield this CDR3. V is TRBV10-3 and J is TRBJ1-2, with D perhaps TRBD1 (6 bases). Germline V lookup: CDR1 ENHRY, CDR2 SYGVKD. The CDR3 runs 13 residues. V gave up 6 bases and J gave up 2 bases, with 10 bases separating them. The CDR3 nucleotides read TGTGCCATCAGCCCCGACAGGAACTATGGCTACACCTTC. Amino acids: CAISPDRNYGYTF.

This chain joins TRBV25-1 and TRBJ1-4; 9 bases match TRBD1. This CDR3 has 16 residues. CDR1 is MGHDK and CDR2 is SYGVNS in the germline V gene. Trimming removed 5 bases from V and 5 bases from J; junction bases left unmatched: 9. CDR3 protein: CASSHVRGTGNEKLFF. The CDR3 DNA sequence: TGTGCCAGCAGTCACGTACGAGGGACAGGGAATGAAAAACTGTTTTTT.

For this clone: At one end the junction does not follow the germline gene, possibly because of a read error. This chain links TRBV7-3 with TRBJ2-1; TRBD2 matches 9 bases. The length of the CDR3 is 15 residues. The germline V gene has CDR1 SGHTA and CDR2 FQGTGA. CDR3 loop: CASSRGAGGYTEQFF. The CDR3 region has the DNA TGTGCCAGCAGCCGAGGAGCGGGGGGTTACACTGAGCAGTTCTTC. Together with reference TRBV7-3 and TRBJ2-1, the CDR3 gives the full variable domain: GAGVSQTPSNKVTEKGKYVELRCDPISGHTALYWYRQSLGQGPEFLIYFQGTGAADDSGLPNDRFFAVRPEGSVSTLKIQRTERGDSAVYLCASSRGAGGYTEQFFGPGTRLTVL.

CDR3 DNA: TGCAGTGCCCCTTTCTCCTACGAGCAGTACTTC. Residues: CSAPFSYEQYF. This chain connects TRBV20-1 to TRBJ2-7; D unclear. CDR3 length equals 11 residues. Germline CDR1 is DFQATT and CDR2 is SNEGSKA (reference sequence). V lost 6 bases to trimming and J lost 0 bases, with 6 bases between them.

This clone was observed once. The chain is built from TRBV5-6 and TRBJ2-3; the match to TRBD2 covers 15 bases. V lost 4 bases to trimming and J lost 5 bases; unmatched junction nucleotides: 8. This CDR3 is 17 amino acids long. The V gene's germline CDR1 is SGHDT and CDR2 YYEEEE. The CDR3 sequence is CASSPRTSGRALDTQYF. The DNA for the CDR3 is TGTGCCAGCAGCCCGAGGACTAGCGGGAGGGCCTTAGATACGCAGTATTTT.

V gene TRBV7-9 combines with J gene TRBJ1-5, with 9 bases that match TRBD1. Losses at the gene ends were 5 bases for V and 4 bases for J; bases not matched to a gene: 9. Germline loops: CDR1 SEHNR, CDR2 FQNEAQ (reference sequence). CDR3 length equals 16 residues. In nucleotides, the CDR3 is TGTGCCAGCAGCAGATCGACAGGGGGACCTAATCAGCCCCAGCATTTT. Protein sequence: CASSRSTGGPNQPQHF.

In its sample, this clone was seen once. This rearrangement joins TRBV10-2 to TRBJ1-2; D gene uncertain. The germline gives CDR1 WSHSY, CDR2 SAAADI. The CDR3 has 13 amino acids. Deletions cut 8 bases from V and 2 bases from J, with 12 bases between. The CDR3 nucleotides read TGCGCCAGCCTGACACCTTTCAACTATGGCTACACCTTC. Amino acid sequence: CASLTPFNYGYTF.

J is TRBJ1-5 and V is TRBV5-5; D ambiguous. Per germline, CDR1 SGHKS and CDR2 YYEKEE (reference sequence). Trimming removed 0 bases from V and 1 base from J, with 8 bases in between. This CDR3 comprises 15 residues. The CDR3 region is CASSLVGASNQPQHF. For the CDR3, the DNA is TGTGCCAGCAGCTTGGTGGGAGCGAGCAATCAGCCCCAGCATTTT.